The 20 T cell receptor beta chains given below trace back to one sample, sequenced in a study of graft-versus-host responses after intestinal transplantation. Sequencing was performed with immunoSEQ multiplex PCR; in TCRdb, only in-frame clones are kept and a portion is missing. The sample has under 80,000 clones, 92% seen once. This specimen was PBMCs, taken 98 days after intestinal transplantation. The source of these receptors is a human patient who received an intestinal transplant, so some T cells may come from the graft donor.

This sequence joins TRBV6-1 and TRBJ2-5; D possibly matches TRBD1 or TRBD2 (5 bases each). From germline, CDR1 is MNHNS and CDR2 SASEGT. V was trimmed by 1 base and J by 5 bases, leaving 11 bases between them. The CDR3 is 14 amino acids. CDR3 residues: CASSEGAGSETQYF. CDR3 nucleotides: TGTGCCAGCAGTGAAGGGGCAGGGAGCGAGACCCAGTACTTC.

The rearrangement links TRBV4-1 to TRBJ2-1, with D hard to call. The germline gives CDR1 MGHRA, CDR2 YSYEKL. The length of the CDR3 is 16 residues. V gave up 2 bases and J gave up 4 bases, with 15 bases separating them. The CDR3 sequence is CASSQTVGLKYNEQFF. The CDR3 DNA reads as TGCGCCAGCAGCCAAACGGTAGGCCTTAAATACAATGAGCAGTTCTTC.

This chain links TRBV6-6 with TRBJ1-2; D not certain. Germline V gene sequence: CDR1 MNHNY, CDR2 SVGAGI (reference sequence). The CDR3 length is 15 residues. The V and J ends lost 6 bases and 8 bases respectively, with 22 bases between them. CDR3 nucleotides: TGTGCCAGCAGACCCGACACCGACGGTCAGAGGGGCTACACCTTC. Encoded protein: CASRPDTDGQRGYTF.

This rearrangement joins TRBV7-9 to TRBJ2-5, with 9 bases that match TRBD1. Germline trimming cut 3 bases from V and 2 bases from J; bases unmatched to any gene: 4. Germline CDR1 is SEHNR and CDR2 is FQNEAQ (reference sequence). The CDR3 sequence is 15 residues long. The CDR3 nucleotides are TGTGCCAGCAGCTTTTTGGGGACAGGGCAAGAGACCCAGTACTTC. Translated, it gives CASSFLGTGQETQYF.

V usage is TRBV7-3 and J usage is TRBJ1-1; D is unresolved. The CDR3 is 13 residues long. Germline assignment: CDR1 SGHTA and CDR2 FQGTGA. The germline V and J ends were trimmed by 5 bases and 4 bases, with 11 bases remaining between them. This CDR3 is CASSKMGSTEAFF. CDR3 sequence (DNA): TGTGCCAGCAGCAAGATGGGCAGCACTGAAGCTTTCTTT.

In regard to this clone: Additional DNA sequences in this sample encode the identical CDR3. The chain couples TRBV6-4 to TRBJ2-1; 8 nucleotides align to TRBD2. CDR3 length: 14 residues. V gave up 4 bases and J gave up 1 base; unmatched junction bases: 0. Germline assignment: CDR1 MRHNA and CDR2 SNTAGT. The CDR3 region has the DNA TGTGCCAGCAGTGCGGGGGGGTCCTACAATGAGCAGTTCTTC. Amino acid sequence: CASSAGGSYNEQFF.

In its sample, this clone was seen a few times. V gene TRBV19 combines with J gene TRBJ2-4, with D possibly called TRBD1 or TRBD2 (5 bases each). The CDR3 runs to 15 residues. Germline CDR1 reads LNHDA; CDR2 reads SQIVND (reference sequence). V lost 6 bases to trimming and J lost 8 bases, with 20 bases between them. The CDR3 DNA follows: TGTGCCAGTAGCAGTATGATGGGGGTGGAGGACATTCAGTACTTC. It encodes CASSSMMGVEDIQYF. The variable domain in full, completed from reference TRBV19 and TRBJ2-4, reads DGGITQSPKYLFRKEGQNVTLSCEQNLNHDAMYWYRQDPGQGLRLIYYSQIVNDFQKGDIAEGYSVSREKKESFPLTVTSAQKNPTAFYLCASSSMMGVEDIQYFGAGTRLSVL.

The chain joins TRBV7-6 to TRBJ1-1; no definite D call. Germline loops: CDR1 SGHVS, CDR2 FNYEAQ. The V and J ends lost 5 bases and 4 bases respectively, with 8 bases between them. The CDR3 covers 12 residues. The CDR3 DNA reads TGTGCCAGCAGCATAGACTCCACTGAAGCTTTCTTT. Residues: CASSIDSTEAFF.

The chain recombines TRBV12-1 with TRBJ2-7; the D segment call TRBD2 is taken from the table without a DNA check. TRBV12-1 is assigned pseudogene status. The CDR3 runs 14 residues. The CDR3 DNA reads as TGTGCCAGCAGCTTTACTAGCGGGGCGGGGGAGCAGTACTTC. It encodes CASSFTSGAGEQYF.

J is TRBJ2-5 and V is TRBV19, with D tentatively TRBD2 (5 bases). The CDR3 totals 15 residues. V gave up 1 base and J gave up 5 bases, with 14 bases separating them. From germline, CDR1 is LNHDA and CDR2 SQIVND (reference sequence). CDR3: CASSIGSGVWETQYF. The CDR3 nucleotides are TGTGCCAGTAGTATAGGTTCCGGGGTGTGGGAGACCCAGTACTTC. Full variable domain (remainder filled in from reference TRBV19 and TRBJ2-5): DGGITQSPKYLFRKEGQNVTLSCEQNLNHDAMYWYRQDPGQGLRLIYYSQIVNDFQKGDIAEGYSVSREKKESFPLTVTSAQKNPTAFYLCASSIGSGVWETQYFGPGTRLLVL.

J is TRBJ2-7 and V is TRBV19; D gene ambiguous. CDR3 size: 14 residues. V dropped 1 base and J dropped 4 bases, with 11 bases sitting between them. The germline V gene has CDR1 LNHDA and CDR2 SQIVND (reference sequence). CDR3 sequence reads: CASSIAGPRYEQYF. In DNA, the CDR3 is TGTGCCAGTAGTATAGCCGGCCCCAGATACGAGCAGTACTTC.

The chain uses TRBV7-9 and TRBJ2-4; tentatively, D is TRBD1 (7 bases). The CDR3 spans 14 residues. Germline V lookup: CDR1 SEHNR, CDR2 FQNEAQ (reference sequence). Trimming shortened V by 3 bases and J by 5 bases, and 11 bases separated the two germline ends. The CDR3 DNA reads TGTGCCAGCAGCTTCGACAGGGAGGAAAACATTCAGTACTTC. Amino acids: CASSFDREENIQYF. Filled out from reference TRBV7-9 and TRBJ2-4, the complete variable domain reads DTGVSQNPRHKITKRGQNVTFRCDPISEHNRLYWYRQTLGQGPEFLTYFQNEAQLEKSRLLSDRFSAERPKGSFSTLEIQRTEQGDSAMYLCASSFDREENIQYFGAGTRLSVL.

V gene TRBV11-2 combines with J gene TRBJ1-2; the D gene is possibly TRBD1 (5 bases). Germline V lookup: CDR1 SGHAT, CDR2 FQNNGV. Trimming left V 2 bases short and J 6 bases short, with 13 bases between. The CDR3 is made up of 14 amino acids. The CDR3: CASSLFRTFDGYTF. CDR3 DNA: TGTGCCAGCAGCTTATTTCGGACATTCGATGGCTACACCTTC.

The chain links TRBV5-8 to TRBJ2-1; 11 bases are a match to TRBD2. Germline V gives CDR1 SGHTS, CDR2 YDEGEE. V was clipped by 0 bases and J by 7 bases; unmatched bases: 9. The CDR3 contains 17 residues. The CDR3 reads CASSLEFSGRAGNEQFF. The CDR3, as DNA: TGTGCCAGCAGCTTGGAATTTAGCGGGAGGGCAGGGAATGAGCAGTTCTTC.

The chain couples TRBV4-1 to TRBJ2-1; 11 bases are a match to TRBD2. The trim removed 0 bases at V and 2 bases at J, leaving 3 bases unmatched. This CDR3 comprises 17 residues. Germline assignment: CDR1 MGHRA and CDR2 YSYEKL. The DNA of the CDR3 is TGCGCCAGCAGCCAAGATCCGACTAGCGGGACCTACAATGAGCAGTTCTTC. This translates into CASSQDPTSGTYNEQFF.

This clone was detected only once. The V and J genes are TRBV14 and TRBJ2-7; 7 positions match TRBD2. With 0 bases clipped from V and 4 bases from J, the junction kept 15 bases outside the gene matches. CDR1 and CDR2 (germline): SGHDN, FVKESK. The CDR3 runs 18 residues. The CDR3 is CASSQDPWTASGPYEQYF. CDR3 in DNA: TGTGCCAGCAGCCAAGATCCGTGGACGGCTAGCGGACCTTACGAGCAGTACTTC.

This sequence joins TRBV29-1 and TRBJ2-7; the match to TRBD2 covers 8 bases. Trimming at V came to 4 bases and at J to 6 bases, leaving 20 bases not matched to a gene. The germline V gene has CDR1 SQVTM and CDR2 ANQGSEA. This CDR3 is 17 amino acids long. The CDR3 loop reads CSVVRQASGLGISEQYF. The CDR3, as DNA: TGCAGCGTTGTACGCCAGGCTAGCGGGTTGGGCATCTCCGAGCAGTACTTC.

CDR3 sequence (DNA): TGTGCCTGGAGTCTACAGGGGTCCTACTACAATGAGCAGTTCTTC. Protein product: CAWSLQGSYYNEQFF. The chain combines TRBV30 with TRBJ2-1; TRBD1 matches 7 bases. This CDR3 has 15 amino acids. Losses at the gene ends were 2 bases for V and 3 bases for J; bases not matched to a gene: 7. The germline V gene encodes CDR1 GTSNPN and CDR2 SVGIG (reference sequence).

This chain links TRBV6-6 with TRBJ1-2; D uncertain. The germline V gene encodes CDR1 MNHNY and CDR2 SVGAGI (reference sequence). Trimming shortened V by 0 bases and J by 6 bases, and 8 bases separated the two germline ends. The CDR3 covers 13 residues. In nucleotides, the CDR3 is TGTGCCAGCAGTTACTCGAATGGCGATGGCTACACCTTC. It is translated as CASSYSNGDGYTF.

The chain recombines TRBV2 with TRBJ1-3; 9 nucleotides align to TRBD1. The ends lost 4 bases at V and 2 bases at J; junction bases unmatched: 3. The germline CDR1 and CDR2 sequences are SNHLY and FYNNEI. The CDR3 consists of 15 residues. The CDR3 sequence is CASSGDRVAGNTIYF. Written as DNA, the CDR3 is TGTGCCAGCAGTGGGGACAGGGTTGCTGGAAACACCATATATTTT.